What follows are 17 T cell receptor beta chains derived from one specimen sequenced in a study of shared clonotypes between healthy human individuals (dated by TCRdb to the early 2020s). Preparation of the library involved the immunoSEQ multiplex PCR assay. In TCRdb, the immuneACCESS table is reduced to in-frame sequences with V and J assigned. These tables do not hold every clone; where another copy was compared, an unresolved V gene accounts for under half, and the others remain unexplained. The table for this sample lists fewer than 1.8 million clones; 98% to 99% of them were counted only once. Around 0.38% of the sample is in the top ten clones. The material sequenced was naive CD4+ T cells sorted from blood. The sample's cell subset or site label, decoded: CD45RA+ positively selected. All receptors come from a young man in good health.

The chain employs TRBV19 and TRBJ2-3; 11 bases map to TRBD2. V dropped 5 bases and J dropped 3; count of bases not matched to a gene: 7. The CDR3 loop spans 16 amino acids. Germline loops: CDR1 LNHDA, CDR2 SQIVND (reference sequence). CDR3: CASSFFLAGGTDTQYF. The CDR3 DNA sequence: TGTGCCAGTAGTTTCTTTCTAGCGGGAGGTACAGATACGCAGTATTTT. Variable domain in full (rest from reference TRBV19 and TRBJ2-3): DGGITQSPKYLFRKEGQNVTLSCEQNLNHDAMYWYRQDPGQGLRLIYYSQIVNDFQKGDIAEGYSVSREKKESFPLTVTSAQKNPTAFYLCASSFFLAGGTDTQYFGPGTRLTVL.

The chain links TRBV7-2 to TRBJ2-7; perhaps TRBD2 as D (6 bases). V gave up 1 base and J gave up 5 bases, with 15 bases separating them. Germline lookup yields CDR1 SGHTA and CDR2 FQGNSA. CDR3 length: 15 residues. The CDR3 coding sequence is TGTGCCAGCAGCTTAGTGGAGGGTGAGAGGCACGAGCAGTACTTC. This sequence encodes CASSLVEGERHEQYF.

The chain recombines TRBV28 with TRBJ1-5; D call uncertain. Between the trimmed V and J ends, which lost 3 bases and 3 bases, there was a span of 12 bases. CDR3 length: 15 amino acids. CDR1 and CDR2 (germline): MDHEN, SYDVKM. The CDR3 here is CASSLSRGYNQPQHF. The CDR3 DNA sequence: TGTGCCAGCAGTTTGAGTCGGGGATACAATCAGCCCCAGCATTTT.

The chain couples TRBV7-3 to TRBJ2-6; D possibly uses TRBD1 or TRBD2 (6 bases each). Trimming removed 2 bases at V and 7 bases at J, with 15 bases between. The CDR3 covers 16 residues. Germline V gene sequence: CDR1 SGHTA, CDR2 FQGTGA. This CDR3 reads CASSLGAGAGANVLTF. CDR3 DNA: TGTGCCAGCAGCTTAGGGGCAGGGGCGGGAGCCAACGTCCTGACTTTC. Filled out from reference TRBV7-3 and TRBJ2-6, the complete variable domain reads GAGVSQTPSNKVTEKGKYVELRCDPISGHTALYWYRQSLGQGPEFLIYFQGTGAADDSGLPNDRFFAVRPEGSVSTLKIQRTERGDSAVYLCASSLGAGAGANVLTFGAGSRLTVL.

This rearrangement joins TRBV15 to TRBJ1-1, with D uncertain. V lost 0 bases, J lost 1 base, and 3 bases lay in between. The CDR3 contains 13 residues. Germline-derived CDR1 and CDR2 are LNHNV and YYDKDF (reference sequence). DNA for the CDR3: TGTGCCACCAGCAGAGATTGGAACACTGAAGCTTTCTTT. This codes for CATSRDWNTEAFF.

The chain uses TRBV5-1 and TRBJ2-5; D is possibly TRBD1 or TRBD2 (6 bases each). Deletions cut 7 bases from V and 5 bases from J, with 15 bases between. Germline-derived CDR1 and CDR2 are SGHRS and YFSETQ. The CDR3 loop spans 13 amino acids. As DNA, the CDR3 is TGCGCCAGCGAGGGGGGTCTGCGGGAGACCCAGTACTTC. Amino acid sequence: CASEGGLRETQYF. Variable domain in full (rest from reference TRBV5-1 and TRBJ2-5): KAGVTQTPRYLIKTRGQQVTLSCSPISGHRSVSWYQQTPGQGLQFLFEYFSETQRNKGNFPGRFSGRQFSNSRSEMNVSTLELGDSALYLCASEGGLRETQYFGPGTRLLVL.

CDR3 sequence reads: CASRAGGRNEQYF. DNA of the CDR3: TGTGCCAGTAGGGCGGGAGGGCGGAACGAGCAGTACTTC. The chain combines TRBV11-2 with TRBJ2-7; 9 nucleotides align to TRBD2. The germline CDR1 and CDR2 sequences are SGHAT and FQNNGV. Losses at the gene ends were 9 bases for V and 5 bases for J; bases not matched to a gene: 8. The CDR3 contains 13 residues. Drawing the rest from reference TRBV11-2 and TRBJ2-7, the complete variable domain is EAGVAQSPRYKIIEKRQSVAFWCNPISGHATLYWYQQILGQGPKLLIQFQNNGVVDDSQLPKDRFSAERLKGVDSTLKIQPAKLEDSAVYLCASRAGGRNEQYFGPGTRLTVT.

About this clone itself: Within the sample, other DNA sequences also encode this same CDR3. V is TRBV5-6 and J is TRBJ1-5; D is undetermined. This CDR3 contains 14 residues. The germline gives CDR1 SGHDT, CDR2 YYEEEE. The V gene lost 0 bases and the J gene lost 4 bases, with 8 bases spanning the gap. CDR3 sequence: CASSLGQKNQPQHF. CDR3 DNA: TGTGCCAGCAGCTTGGGGCAGAAGAATCAGCCCCAGCATTTT.

The genes are TRBV5-1 and TRBJ2-1; D remains ambiguous. The CDR3 spans 12 residues. The germline gives CDR1 SGHRS, CDR2 YFSETQ. The V end lost 3 bases, the J end lost 3 bases, and 4 bases lay between the germline ends. Here the CDR3 DNA reads TGCGCCAGCAGCTGGAGCTACAATGAGCAGTTCTTC. This encodes CASSWSYNEQFF.

V is TRBV5-4 and J is TRBJ2-7; 9 positions agree with TRBD1. Trimming took 4 bases from V and 5 from J; bases not matched to a gene: 4. Germline CDR1 and CDR2: SGHNT and YYREEE (reference sequence). The length of the CDR3 is 13 residues. CDR3 DNA: TGTGCCAGCAGCGATCGGACAGGGGACGAGCAGTACTTC. Protein product: CASSDRTGDEQYF.

V is TRBV2 and J is TRBJ1-1; D gene unclear. The CDR3 loop spans 14 amino acids. The germline V gene encodes CDR1 SNHLY and CDR2 FYNNEI. V lost 6 bases to trimming and J lost 0 bases, with 11 bases between them. The CDR3 DNA is TGTGCCAGCAGCACAGACGGGATGAACACTGAAGCTTTCTTT. It translates to CASSTDGMNTEAFF.

This chain joins TRBV19 and TRBJ2-7; possibly TRBD1 or TRBD2 for D (5 bases each). The V gene lost 5 bases and the J gene lost 2 bases, with 10 bases spanning the gap. The CDR3 is made up of 13 amino acids. Germline V lookup: CDR1 LNHDA, CDR2 SQIVND (reference sequence). The CDR3 DNA is TGTGCCAGTAGTTGGGGGAACCCCTACGAGCAGTACTTC. Translated: CASSWGNPYEQYF.

This sequence joins TRBV6-1 and TRBJ2-7; D uncertain. V was pared by 2 bases and J by 3 bases, with 14 bases between. This CDR3 contains 15 residues. Germline lookup yields CDR1 MNHNS and CDR2 SASEGT. The CDR3 sequence: CASSERRAPNYEQYF. The CDR3, as DNA: TGTGCCAGCAGTGAAAGACGTGCGCCTAACTACGAGCAGTACTTC.

The genes are TRBV7-3 and TRBJ2-3; no clear D. V was shortened by 8 bases and J by 0 bases, with 12 bases between the two germline ends. Germline values: CDR1 SGHTA, CDR2 FQGTGA. The CDR3 covers 14 residues. This chain's CDR3 is CASSTLASTDTQYF. As DNA, the CDR3 is TGTGCCAGCTCGACATTGGCGAGCACAGATACGCAGTATTTT.

The chain employs TRBV5-1 and TRBJ2-5; D is possibly TRBD1 (6 bases). The CDR3 consists of 16 residues. V was shortened by 2 bases and J by 4 bases, with 18 bases between the two germline ends. Germline V gene lookup returns CDR1 SGHRS and CDR2 YFSETQ. As DNA, the CDR3 is TGCGCCAGCAGCTTACAGGGTCAAGAAAACCTAGAGACCCAGTACTTC. Its protein product is CASSLQGQENLETQYF.

This sequence joins TRBV28 and TRBJ2-3, with 12 nucleotides matching TRBD2. The germline V gene has CDR1 MDHEN and CDR2 SYDVKM. The CDR3 extends over 18 amino acids. With 9 bases clipped from V and 2 bases from J, the junction kept 15 bases outside the gene matches. In DNA, the CDR3 is TGTGCCAGTTGGGCTAGACTAGCGGGAGCGCCCGCCACAGATACGCAGTATTTT. It encodes CASWARLAGAPATDTQYF.

V gene TRBV5-1 combines with J gene TRBJ1-3; maybe TRBD1 (6 bases). This CDR3 comprises 17 residues. Trimming removed 0 bases at V and 1 base at J, with 14 bases between. Germline lookup yields CDR1 SGHRS and CDR2 YFSETQ. CDR3 residues: CASSLARTEQSGNTIYF. The CDR3 nucleotides read TGCGCCAGCAGCTTGGCGAGGACAGAACAGTCTGGAAACACCATATATTTT.